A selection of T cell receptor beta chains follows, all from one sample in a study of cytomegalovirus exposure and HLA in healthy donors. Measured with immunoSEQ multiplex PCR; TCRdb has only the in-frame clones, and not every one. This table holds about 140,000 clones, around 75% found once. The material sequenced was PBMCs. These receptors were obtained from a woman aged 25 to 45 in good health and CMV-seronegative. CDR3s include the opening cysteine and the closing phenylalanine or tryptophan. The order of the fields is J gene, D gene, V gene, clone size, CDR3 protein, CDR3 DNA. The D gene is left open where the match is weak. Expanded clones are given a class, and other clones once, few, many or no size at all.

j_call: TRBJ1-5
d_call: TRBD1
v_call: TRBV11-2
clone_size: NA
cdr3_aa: CASSLQGAGNQPQHF
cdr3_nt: TGTGCCAGCAGCTTACAGGGGGCTGGGAATCAGCCCCAGCATTTT

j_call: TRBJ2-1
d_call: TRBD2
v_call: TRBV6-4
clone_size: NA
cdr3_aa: CASSDGAGVGNEQFF
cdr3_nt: TGTGCCAGCAGTGATGGAGCGGGAGTGGGGAATGAGCAGTTCTTC

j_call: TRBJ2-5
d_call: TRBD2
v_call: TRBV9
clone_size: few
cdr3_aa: CASSVSGGGNQYF
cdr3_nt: TGTGCCAGCAGCGTGAGCGGGGGGGGTAACCAGTACTTC

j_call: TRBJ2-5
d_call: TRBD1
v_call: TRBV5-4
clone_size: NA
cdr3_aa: CASRDRGEGETQYF
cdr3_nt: TGTGCCAGCCGAGACAGGGGCGAGGGAGAGACCCAGTACTTC

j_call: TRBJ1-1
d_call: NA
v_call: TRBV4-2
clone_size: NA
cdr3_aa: CASSQKGGRRTFF
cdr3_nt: TGTGCCAGCAGCCAAAAGGGGGGGCGTAGGACTTTCTTT

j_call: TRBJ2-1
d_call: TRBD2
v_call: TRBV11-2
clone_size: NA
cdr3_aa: CASSTGTSGRRYEQFF
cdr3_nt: TGTGCCAGCAGCACAGGGACTAGCGGGAGGAGGTATGAGCAGTTCTTC

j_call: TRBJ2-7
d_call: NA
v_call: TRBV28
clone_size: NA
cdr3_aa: CASSSLGAEVYEQYF
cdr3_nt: TGTGCCAGCAGTTCCCTGGGAGCGGAGGTCTACGAGCAGTACTTC

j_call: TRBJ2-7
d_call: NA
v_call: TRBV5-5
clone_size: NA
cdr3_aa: CASSLELPTSYHEQYF
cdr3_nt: TGTGCCAGCAGCCTGGAACTCCCGACTAGTTATCACGAGCAGTACTTC

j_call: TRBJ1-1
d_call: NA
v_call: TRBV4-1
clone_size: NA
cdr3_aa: CASSPYLGAQPPRSQNTGAFF
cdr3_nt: TGCGCCAGCAGCCCCTATCTTGGAGCGCAACCCCCTAGAAGCCAGAACACTGGAGCTTTCTTT

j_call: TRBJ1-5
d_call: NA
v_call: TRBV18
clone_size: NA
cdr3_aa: CASSPPGIGGQPQHF
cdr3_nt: TGTGCCAGCTCACCACCCGGGATCGGCGGGCAGCCCCAGCATTTT

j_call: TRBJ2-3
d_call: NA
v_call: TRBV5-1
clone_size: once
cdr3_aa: CASSLVTLSTDTQYF
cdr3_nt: TGCGCCAGCAGCTTGGTGACATTGAGCACAGATACGCAGTATTTT

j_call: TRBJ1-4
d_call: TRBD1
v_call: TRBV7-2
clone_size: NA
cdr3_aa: CASSDGTGANEKLFF
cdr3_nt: TGTGCCAGCAGCGACGGGACAGGGGCGAATGAAAAACTGTTTTTT

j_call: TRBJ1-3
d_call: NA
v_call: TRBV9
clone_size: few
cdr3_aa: CASSVGSRAGNTIYF
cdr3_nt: TGTGCCAGCAGCGTAGGCAGCAGGGCTGGAAACACCATATATTTT

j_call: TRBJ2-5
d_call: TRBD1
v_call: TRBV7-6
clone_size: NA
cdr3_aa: CASSPELGGGETQYF
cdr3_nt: TGTGCCAGCAGCCCCGAACTAGGGGGCGGTGAGACCCAGTACTTC

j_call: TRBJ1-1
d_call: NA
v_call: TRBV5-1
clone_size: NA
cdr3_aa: CASSGARDTEAFF
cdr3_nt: TGCGCCAGCAGCGGCGCCAGGGACACTGAAGCTTTCTTT

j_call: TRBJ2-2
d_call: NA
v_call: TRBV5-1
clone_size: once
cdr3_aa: CASSLTANTGELFF
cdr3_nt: TGCGCCAGCAGCTTGACAGCGAACACCGGGGAGCTGTTTTTT

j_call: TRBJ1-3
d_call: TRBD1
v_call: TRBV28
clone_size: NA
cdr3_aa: CASSTSRGSGNTIYF
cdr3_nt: TGTGCCAGCAGTACCTCCAGGGGGTCCGGAAACACCATATATTTT

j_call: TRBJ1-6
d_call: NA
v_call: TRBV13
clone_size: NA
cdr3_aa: CASSLEGTHSPLHF
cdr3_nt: TGTGCCAGCAGCTTAGAAGGGACACATTCACCCCTCCACTTT

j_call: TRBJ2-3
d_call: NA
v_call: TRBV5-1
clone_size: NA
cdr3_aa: CASSLTDTQYF
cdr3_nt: TGCGCCAGCAGCCTGACAGATACGCAGTATTTT

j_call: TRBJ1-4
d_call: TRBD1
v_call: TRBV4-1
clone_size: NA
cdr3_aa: CASSQEGTGDEKLFF
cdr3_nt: TGCGCCAGCAGCCAAGAGGGGACAGGGGATGAAAAACTGTTTTTT

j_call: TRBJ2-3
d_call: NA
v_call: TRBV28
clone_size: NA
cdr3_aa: CASSQGGLYTDTQYF
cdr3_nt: TGTGCCAGCAGTCAGGGGGGACTTTATACAGATACGCAGTATTTT

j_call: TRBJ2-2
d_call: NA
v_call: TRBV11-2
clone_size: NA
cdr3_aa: CASRLWPPQRANTGELFF
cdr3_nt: TGTGCCAGCAGACTGTGGCCTCCCCAGCGGGCCAACACCGGGGAGCTGTTTTTT

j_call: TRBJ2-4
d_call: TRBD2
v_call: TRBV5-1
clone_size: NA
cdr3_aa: CASSPIPGLANIQYF
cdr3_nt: TGCGCCAGCAGCCCCATCCCCGGACTAGCAAACATTCAGTACTTC

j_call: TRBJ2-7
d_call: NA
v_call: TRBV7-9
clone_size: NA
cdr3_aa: CASSSGSSVWYEQYF
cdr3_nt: TGTGCCAGCAGCTCGGGATCCTCCGTATGGTACGAGCAGTACTTC

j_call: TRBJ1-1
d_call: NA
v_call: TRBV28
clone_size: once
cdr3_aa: CASSSGSSNTEAFF
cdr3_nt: TGTGCCAGCAGTTCAGGTAGTAGTAACACTGAAGCTTTCTTT

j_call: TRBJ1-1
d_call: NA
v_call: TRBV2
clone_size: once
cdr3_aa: CASSVGRGNTEAFF
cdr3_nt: TGTGCCAGCAGCGTGGGGCGGGGGAACACTGAAGCTTTCTTT

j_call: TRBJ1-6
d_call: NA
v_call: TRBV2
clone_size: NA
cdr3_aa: CASSELPSSPLHF
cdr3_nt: TGTGCCAGCAGTGAACTACCCTCTTCACCCCTCCACTTT

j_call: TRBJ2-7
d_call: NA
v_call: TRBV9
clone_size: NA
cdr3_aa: CASSVTGNEQYF
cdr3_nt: TGTGCCAGCAGCGTAACGGGAAACGAGCAGTACTTC

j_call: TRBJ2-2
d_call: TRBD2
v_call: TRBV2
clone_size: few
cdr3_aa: CASTQTGGGNTGELFF
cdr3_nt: TGTGCCAGCACTCAGACCGGGGGGGGGAACACCGGGGAGCTGTTTTTT

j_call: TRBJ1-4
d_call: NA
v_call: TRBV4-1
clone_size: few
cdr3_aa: CASSQSGREPNEKLFF
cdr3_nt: TGCGCCAGCAGCCAAAGCGGTCGGGAACCTAATGAAAAACTGTTTTTT

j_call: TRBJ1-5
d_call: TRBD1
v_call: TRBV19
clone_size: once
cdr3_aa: CASRFRQGARQPQHF
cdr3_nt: TGTGCCAGTAGATTCCGACAGGGGGCGCGTCAGCCCCAGCATTTT

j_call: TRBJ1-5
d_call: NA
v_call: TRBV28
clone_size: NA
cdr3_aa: CASSPVSRQEYSNQPQHF
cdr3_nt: TGTGCCAGCAGTCCCGTTTCCCGACAGGAGTATAGCAATCAGCCCCAGCATTTT

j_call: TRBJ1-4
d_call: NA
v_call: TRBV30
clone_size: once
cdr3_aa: CAWTGCEKLFF
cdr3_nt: TGTGCCTGGACGGGGTGCGAAAAACTGTTTTTT

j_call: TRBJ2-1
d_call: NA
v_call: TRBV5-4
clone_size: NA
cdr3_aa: CASSSLEDNEQFF
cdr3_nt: TGTGCCAGCAGCTCGCTAGAAGACAATGAGCAGTTCTTC

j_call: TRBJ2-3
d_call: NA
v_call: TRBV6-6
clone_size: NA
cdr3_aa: CASRRLEDTQYF
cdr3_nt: TGTGCCAGCAGGAGACTGGAAGATACGCAGTATTTT